The entry below gives a single T cell receptor beta chain sequence along with its context. Its cognate antigen is unknown. This record comes from a study of cytomegalovirus exposure and HLA in healthy donors. Across the whole study: An early release of data contained roughly 86 million unique TCRs, which came from HLA-typed donors.

CDR1 is SGHTS and CDR2 is YDEGEE in the germline V gene. This CDR3 comprises 15 residues. J lost 2 bases, V lost 4 bases, and 8 bases had no gene match. Findings and caveats of the study: The listing of roughly 160 TCR beta chains classed them as cytomegalovirus-associated. Later analysis showed TCR association rates varying by HLA locus, highest for DRB1 and lowest for HLA-C.

The PCR contained 60 Vbeta and 13 Jbeta primers. In the study's own analysis: An analysis that came later counted 77 million or so unique TCR beta chains, approximately 10 million shared. The table came from immunoSEQ multiplex PCR; TCRdb's copy has only in-frame clones and leaves some out. That table supplies the V and J calls and clone size; D and trimming were determined from the DNA. The table has some 150,000 clones, 60% to 80% seen once. The J gene is TRBJ2-5, the V gene TRBV5-8, with 7 nucleotides matching TRBD2. The sequence derives from a male donor in good health and CMV-seronegative. The specimen was PBMCs. CDR3 bases: TGTGCCAGCAGCAAAGGACTAGTTCCACAAGAGACCCAGTACTTC. As protein: CASSKGLVPQETQYF.